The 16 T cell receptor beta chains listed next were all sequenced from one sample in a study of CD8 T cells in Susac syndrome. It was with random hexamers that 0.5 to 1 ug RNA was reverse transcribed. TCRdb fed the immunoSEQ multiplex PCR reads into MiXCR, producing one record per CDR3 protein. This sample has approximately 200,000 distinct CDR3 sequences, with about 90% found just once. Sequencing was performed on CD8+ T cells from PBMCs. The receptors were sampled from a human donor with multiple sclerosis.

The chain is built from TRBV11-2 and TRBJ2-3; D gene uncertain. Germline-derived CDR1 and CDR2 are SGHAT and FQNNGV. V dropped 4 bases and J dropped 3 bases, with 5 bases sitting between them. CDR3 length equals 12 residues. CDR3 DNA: TGTGCCAGCAGCTCTGTTACAGATACGCAGTATTTT. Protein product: CASSSVTDTQYF.

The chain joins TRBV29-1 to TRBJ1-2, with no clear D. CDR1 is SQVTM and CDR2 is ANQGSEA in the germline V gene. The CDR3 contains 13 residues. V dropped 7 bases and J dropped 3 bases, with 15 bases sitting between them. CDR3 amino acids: CSASRQADYGYTF. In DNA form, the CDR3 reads TGCAGCGCTAGTCGGCAGGCCGACTATGGCTACACCTTC. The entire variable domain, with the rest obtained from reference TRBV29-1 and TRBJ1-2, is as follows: SAVISQKPSRDICQRGTSLTIQCQVDSQVTMMFWYRQQPGQSLTLIATANQGSEATYESGFVIDKFPISRPNLTFSTLTVSNMSPEDSSIYLCSASRQADYGYTFGSGTRLTVV.

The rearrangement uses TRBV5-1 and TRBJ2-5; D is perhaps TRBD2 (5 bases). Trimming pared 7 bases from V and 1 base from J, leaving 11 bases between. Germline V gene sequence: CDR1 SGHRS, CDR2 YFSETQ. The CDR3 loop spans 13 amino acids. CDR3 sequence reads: CASALAPQETQYF. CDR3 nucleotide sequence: TGCGCCAGCGCCTTAGCGCCCCAAGAGACCCAGTACTTC.

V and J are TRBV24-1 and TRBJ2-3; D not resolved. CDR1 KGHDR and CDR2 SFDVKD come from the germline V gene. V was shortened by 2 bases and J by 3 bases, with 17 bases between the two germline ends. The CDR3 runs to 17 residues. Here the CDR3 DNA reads TGTGCCACCAGTGATTCCTTAGATCCGGTGGGGACAGATACGCAGTATTTT. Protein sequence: CATSDSLDPVGTDTQYF.

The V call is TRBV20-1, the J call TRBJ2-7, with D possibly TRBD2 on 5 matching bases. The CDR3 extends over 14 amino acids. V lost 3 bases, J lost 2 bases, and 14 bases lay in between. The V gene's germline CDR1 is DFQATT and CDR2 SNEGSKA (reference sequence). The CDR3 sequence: CSARMPSSTYEQYF. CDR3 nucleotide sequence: TGCAGTGCTAGGATGCCTAGCTCCACCTACGAGCAGTACTTC.

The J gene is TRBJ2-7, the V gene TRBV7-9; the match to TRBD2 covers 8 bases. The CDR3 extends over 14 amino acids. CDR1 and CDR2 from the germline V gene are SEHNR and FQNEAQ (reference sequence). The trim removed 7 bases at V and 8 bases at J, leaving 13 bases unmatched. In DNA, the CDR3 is TGTGCCAGCATCGGGACTAGGGATCCGCAGCAGCAGTACTTC. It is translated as CASIGTRDPQQQYF.

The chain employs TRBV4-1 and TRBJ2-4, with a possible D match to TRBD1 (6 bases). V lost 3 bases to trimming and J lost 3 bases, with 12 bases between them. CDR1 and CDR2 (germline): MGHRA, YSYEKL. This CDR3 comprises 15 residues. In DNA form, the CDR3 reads TGCGCCAGCAGCCACCGAGGACAGAACAAAAACATTCAGTACTTC. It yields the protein CASSHRGQNKNIQYF.

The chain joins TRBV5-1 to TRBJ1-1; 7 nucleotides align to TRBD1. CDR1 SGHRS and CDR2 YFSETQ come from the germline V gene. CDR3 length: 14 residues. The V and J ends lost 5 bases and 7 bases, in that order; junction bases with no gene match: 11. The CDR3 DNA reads TGCGCCAGCAGTCTAGAAGACAGGGAGATTGAAGCTTTCTTT. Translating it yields CASSLEDREIEAFF.

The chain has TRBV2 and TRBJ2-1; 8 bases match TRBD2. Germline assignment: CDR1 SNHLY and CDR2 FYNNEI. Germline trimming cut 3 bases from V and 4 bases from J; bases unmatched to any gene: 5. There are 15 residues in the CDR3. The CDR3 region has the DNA TGTGCCAGCAGTGACGGGGGGGGGATTTACAATGAGCAGTTCTTC. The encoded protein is CASSDGGGIYNEQFF.

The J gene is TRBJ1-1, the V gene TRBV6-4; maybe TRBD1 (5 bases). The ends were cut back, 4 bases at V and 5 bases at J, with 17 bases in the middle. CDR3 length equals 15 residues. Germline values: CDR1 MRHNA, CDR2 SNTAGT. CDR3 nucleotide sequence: TGTGCCAGCAGTGCATTCGGGGGGGAACAAACTGAAGCTTTCTTT. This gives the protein CASSAFGGEQTEAFF.

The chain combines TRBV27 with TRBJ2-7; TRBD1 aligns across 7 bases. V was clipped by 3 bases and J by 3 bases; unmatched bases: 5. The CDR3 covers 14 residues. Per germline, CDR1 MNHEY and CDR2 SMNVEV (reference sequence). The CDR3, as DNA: TGTGCCAGCAGTTTGGGGACAGAGATCTACGAGCAGTACTTC. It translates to CASSLGTEIYEQYF.

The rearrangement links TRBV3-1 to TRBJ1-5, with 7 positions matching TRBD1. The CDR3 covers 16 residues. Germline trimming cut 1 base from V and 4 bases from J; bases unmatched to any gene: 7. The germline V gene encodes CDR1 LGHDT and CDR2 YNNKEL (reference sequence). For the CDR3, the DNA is TGTGCCAGCAGCCAAGGTGTACAGGGGTGGAATCAGCCCCAGCATTTT. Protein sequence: CASSQGVQGWNQPQHF. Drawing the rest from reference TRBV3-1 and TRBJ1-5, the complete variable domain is DTAVSQTPKYLVTQMGNDKSIKCEQNLGHDTMYWYKQDSKKFLKIMFSYNNKELIINETVPNRFSPKSPDKAHLNLHINSLELGDSAVYFCASSQGVQGWNQPQHFGDGTRLSIL.

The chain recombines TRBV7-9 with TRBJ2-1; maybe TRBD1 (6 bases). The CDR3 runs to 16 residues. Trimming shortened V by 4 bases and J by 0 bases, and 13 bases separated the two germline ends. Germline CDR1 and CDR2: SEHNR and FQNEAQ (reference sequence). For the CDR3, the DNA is TGTGCCAGCAGCTCCTGGACAGCAAACTCCTACAATGAGCAGTTCTTC. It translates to CASSSWTANSYNEQFF.

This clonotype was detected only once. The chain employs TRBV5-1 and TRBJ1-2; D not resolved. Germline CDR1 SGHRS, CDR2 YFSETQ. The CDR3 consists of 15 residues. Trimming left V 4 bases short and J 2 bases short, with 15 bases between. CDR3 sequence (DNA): TGCGCCAGCAGCCCGGAAGGGTCCCCCAACTATGGCTACACCTTC. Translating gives CASSPEGSPNYGYTF.

The CDR3: CASSQGDGGRGYTF. CDR3 sequence (DNA): TGCGCCAGCAGCCAAGGGGATGGGGGCAGGGGCTACACCTTC. The rearrangement links TRBV4-3 to TRBJ1-2, with D tentatively TRBD1 (6 bases). From germline, CDR1 is LGHNA and CDR2 YSLEER. The length of the CDR3 is 14 residues. Trimming took off 1 base at V and 8 bases at J, with 14 bases between the two ends.

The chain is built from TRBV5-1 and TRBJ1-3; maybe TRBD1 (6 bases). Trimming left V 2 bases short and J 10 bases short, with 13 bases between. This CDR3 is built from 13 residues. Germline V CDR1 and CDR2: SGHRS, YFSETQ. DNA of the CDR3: TGCGCCAGCAGCTTACGGGACATAGGGACCATATATTTT. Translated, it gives CASSLRDIGTIYF.